The 8 T cell receptor beta chains presented below share a single source sample, sequenced in a study of glioma-infiltrating T cells after dendritic cell vaccination. Assay used: immunoSEQ multiplex PCR; TCRdb lists only in-frame clones, some missing. This sample has under 100,000 clones, with more than 75% found just once. Specimen: blood, collected before dendritic cell vaccination. These receptors were taken from a human donor with glioblastoma.

This clone was picked up a small number of times. The chain recombines TRBV7-2 with TRBJ2-7; 7 bases are a match to TRBD2. CDR3 size: 15 residues. The trim removed 1 base at V and 4 bases at J, leaving 7 bases unmatched. CDR1 SGHTA and CDR2 FQGNSA come from the germline V gene. For the CDR3, the DNA is TGTGCCAGCAGCTTAGGGAGCGGGAATTGGTACGAGCAGTACTTC. Encoded protein: CASSLGSGNWYEQYF.

The CDR3: CASQGQESSGNTIYF. The CDR3 nucleotides are TGTGCCAGCCAGGGACAGGAGAGCTCTGGAAACACCATATATTTT. The chain carries TRBV2 and TRBJ1-3, with 8 bases identical to TRBD1. The CDR3 runs 15 residues. J gave up 0 bases and V 8 bases, and 6 bases lay outside the gene matches. In germline, CDR1 is SNHLY, CDR2 FYNNEI.

The chain joins TRBV2 to TRBJ1-2, with D possibly TRBD1 on 6 matching bases. Germline assignment: CDR1 SNHLY and CDR2 FYNNEI. CDR3 length equals 14 residues. Trimming pared 6 bases from V and 2 bases from J, leaving 13 bases between. The CDR3, as DNA: TGTGCCAGCAGCGAACAGGGTTCCAACTATGGCTACACCTTC. Encoded protein: CASSEQGSNYGYTF. Variable domain in full (rest from reference TRBV2 and TRBJ1-2): EPEVTQTPSHQVTQMGQEVILRCVPISNHLYFYWYRQILGQKVEFLVSFYNNEISEKSEIFDDQFSVERPDGSNFTLKIRSTKLEDSAMYFCASSEQGSNYGYTFGSGTRLTVV.

To note about this clone: The junction shows a germline mismatch at one end, possibly a read error. The chain couples TRBV7-7 to TRBJ2-3, with D perhaps TRBD1 (5 bases). The CDR3 is 15 residues long. Per the germline V gene, CDR1 is SSHAT and CDR2 is FNYEAQ (reference sequence). The CDR3 DNA is TGTGCTAGCAGCCCAGACGACAGTGGGACAGATACGCAGTATTTT. This translates into CASSPDDSGTDTQYF. The variable domain in full, with the rest retrieved from reference TRBV7-7 and TRBJ2-3, is GAGVSQSPRYKVTKRGQDVTLRCDPISSHATLYWYQQALGQGPEFLTYFNYEAQPDKSGLPSDRFSAERPEGSISTLTIQRTEQRDSAMYRCASSPDDSGTDTQYFGPGTRLTVL.

The rearrangement uses TRBV14 and TRBJ1-1; D not certain. V was trimmed by 0 bases and J by 4 bases, leaving 24 bases between them. The germline gives CDR1 SGHDN, CDR2 FVKESK. The CDR3 sequence is 19 residues long. CDR3 DNA: TGTGCCAGCAGCCAAGATGAGGTTTCGCCCACCGTTCCCTTCACTGAAGCTTTCTTT. This sequence encodes CASSQDEVSPTVPFTEAFF.

In its sample, this clone was seen a few times. The V call is TRBV11-3, the J call TRBJ1-2, with 8 bases lining up with TRBD1. Per germline, CDR1 SGHNT and CDR2 YENEEA. The CDR3 spans 16 residues. Trimming removed 1 base from V and 0 bases from J; junction bases left unmatched: 4. CDR3 loop: CASSLAPDRANYGYTF. The CDR3 nucleotides are TGTGCCAGCAGCTTAGCTCCGGACAGGGCTAACTATGGCTACACCTTC.

The rearrangement uses TRBV11-2 and TRBJ1-2, with 8 bases fitting TRBD1. Germline-derived CDR1 and CDR2 are SGHAT and FQNNGV. CDR3 length: 14 amino acids. Losses at the gene ends were 5 bases for V and 5 bases for J; bases not matched to a gene: 7. CDR3 amino acids: CASSAGQGRYGYTF. CDR3 coding DNA: TGTGCCAGCAGCGCCGGACAGGGACGGTATGGCTACACCTTC.

This clone was seen just once. The chain uses TRBV30 and TRBJ1-4, with D uncertain. This CDR3 region has 11 residues. Trimming removed 7 bases from V and 12 bases from J, with 15 bases in between. The germline V gene has CDR1 GTSNPN and CDR2 SVGIG (reference sequence). CDR3 nucleotide sequence: TGTGCCTCCGGGGATCGGGTCGAACTGTTTTTT. Its protein product is CASGDRVELFF. Using reference TRBV30 and TRBJ1-4 for the parts outside the CDR3, the full variable domain is SQTIHQWPATLVQPVGSPLSLECTVEGTSNPNLYWYRQAAGRGLQLLFYSVGIGQISSEVPQNLSASRPQDRQFILSSKKLLLSDSGFYLCASGDRVELFFGSGTQLSVL.